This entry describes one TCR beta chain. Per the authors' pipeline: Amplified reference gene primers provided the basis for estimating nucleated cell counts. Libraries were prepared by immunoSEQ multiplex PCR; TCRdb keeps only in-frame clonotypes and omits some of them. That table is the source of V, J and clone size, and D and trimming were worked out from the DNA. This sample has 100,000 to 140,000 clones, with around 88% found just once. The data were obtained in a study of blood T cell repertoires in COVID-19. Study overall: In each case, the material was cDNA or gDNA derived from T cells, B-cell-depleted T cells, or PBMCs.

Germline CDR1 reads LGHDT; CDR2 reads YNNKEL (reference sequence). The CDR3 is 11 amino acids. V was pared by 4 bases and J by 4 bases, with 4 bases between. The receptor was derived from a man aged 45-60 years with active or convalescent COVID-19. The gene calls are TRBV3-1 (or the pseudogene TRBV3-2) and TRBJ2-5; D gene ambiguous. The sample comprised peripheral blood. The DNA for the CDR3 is TGTGCCAGCAGCCCGGGAGAGACCCAGTACTTC. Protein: CASSPGETQYF.